The text below deals with one TCR beta chain. What it recognizes is unknown. These data are taken from a study of T cell clonotyping in hematopoietic cell transplantation. The table came from immunoSEQ multiplex PCR; TCRdb's copy has only in-frame clones and leaves some out. The sample lists tens of thousands of clones; 94% were seen once. V lost 5 bases, J lost 4 bases, and 5 bases stayed unmatched. The CDR3 covers 13 residues. In germline, CDR1 is MDHEN, CDR2 SYDVKM. Findings and limits, study-wide: Graft donor and pretransplant recipient Inverse Simpson Index values predicted broader posttransplant TCR diversity. Few recipient clonotypes overlapped donors; over 95% were de novo at given depth. Cells were unsorted, so CD4 and CD8 contributions were not separated. Pathologically expanded recipient clonotypes increased progressively from day 30 to day 180 as diversity fell.

The clonotype comes from a woman aged 45-65 years in good health. Some clones in this sample may be carry-over from other donors' samples. Sequenced material: peripheral blood mononuclear cells. The rearrangement joins TRBV28 to TRBJ2-7; 7 bases map to TRBD1. Written as DNA, the CDR3 is TGTGCCAGCAGTAGCGACAGGGCTTACGAGCAGTACTTC. Amino acid sequence: CASSSDRAYEQYF. Filled out from reference TRBV28 and TRBJ2-7, the complete variable domain reads DVKVTQSSRYLVKRTGEKVFLECVQDMDHENMFWYRQDPGLGLRLIYFSYDVKMKEKGDIPEGYSVSREKKERFSLILESASTNQTSMYLCASSSDRAYEQYFGPGTRLTVT.